This record concerns one TCR beta chain sequence. Antigen specificity is unknown. Healthy people donating bone marrow made up the donors. The record originates from a study of cytomegalovirus exposure and HLA in healthy donors. The V end was cut by 0 bases, the J end by 4 bases, with 12 bases between. The CDR3 consists of 15 residues. Per the germline V gene, CDR1 is SGHDN and CDR2 is FVKESK. Study-wide points: When the data were analyzed later, several of the most significant clusters appeared to be linked to common viral pathogens. Among immune exposure information, only CMV serostatus was available.

PCR was performed using 60 Vbeta and 13 Jbeta primers. Repertoires were generated with immunoSEQ multiplex PCR, while TCRdb's copy carries only in-frame clones and drops some. The data show under 95,000 clones, and the top ten clones hold less than 5%. This receptor was taken from a man in his late teens or twenties in good health and CMV-seropositive. The sample comprised PBMCs. The rearrangement joins TRBV14 to TRBJ1-1; no firm D call. The CDR3 DNA is TGTGCCAGCAGCCAAGATTTCACCGAGGGCACTGAAGCTTTCTTT. Its protein product is CASSQDFTEGTEAFF. The variable domain in full, completed from reference TRBV14 and TRBJ1-1, reads EAGVTQFPSHSVIEKGQTVTLRCDPISGHDNLYWYRRVMGKEIKFLLHFVKESKQDESGMPNNRFLAERTGGTYSTLKVQPAELEDSGVYFCASSQDFTEGTEAFFGQGTRLTVV.